This T cell receptor beta chain was sequenced in a study of blood T cell repertoires in COVID-19. Generated by immunoSEQ multiplex PCR, the TCRdb table keeps only in-frame clones and is missing some. The sample includes 220,000 or so clones, less than 90% seen only once; the top ten take approximately 5.1%. The CDR3 is 14 amino acids. CDR1 is SGHNT and CDR2 is YYREEE in the germline V gene (reference sequence). V was clipped by 0 bases and J by 8 bases, with 14 bases between them. This clonotype was sampled from a woman aged 55-69 years who had recovered from COVID-19. Sequenced sample: peripheral blood. V is TRBV5-4 and J is TRBJ1-2, with D unresolved. The CDR3 DNA sequence: TGTGCCAGCAGCTTGGAGGCCGTAGGAGGAGGCTACACCTTC. It yields the protein CASSLEAVGGGYTF.